This T cell receptor beta chain is drawn from a study of blood T cell repertoires in COVID-19. Study overall: Collection of acute and convalescent COVID-19 samples took place in the United States, Italy and Spain. T cells, B-cell-depleted T cells, or PBMCs provided the cDNA or gDNA that served as material.

In the authors' workflow: Cell counts per sample came from amplifying reference gene primers. TCRdb's table, derived via immunoSEQ multiplex PCR, lists solely in-frame clones and lacks some. Clonal size and the V and J genes are those of that table, whereas D and trimming came from the DNA. The table includes approximately 240,000 clones, roughly 84% detected once. Trimming stripped 7 bases from V and 3 bases from J, with 19 bases between. The germline V gene has CDR1 SGHDT and CDR2 YYEEEE. The CDR3 totals 15 residues. This chain uses TRBV5-6 with TRBJ1-2; D may be TRBD1 (5 bases). The sequenced material came from peripheral blood. The TCR originated in a woman aged 40 to 50 who had recovered from COVID-19. The CDR3 loop reads CASFRVRGAYYGYTF. CDR3 DNA sequence: TGTGCCAGCTTCAGAGTAAGGGGCGCCTACTATGGCTACACCTTC.